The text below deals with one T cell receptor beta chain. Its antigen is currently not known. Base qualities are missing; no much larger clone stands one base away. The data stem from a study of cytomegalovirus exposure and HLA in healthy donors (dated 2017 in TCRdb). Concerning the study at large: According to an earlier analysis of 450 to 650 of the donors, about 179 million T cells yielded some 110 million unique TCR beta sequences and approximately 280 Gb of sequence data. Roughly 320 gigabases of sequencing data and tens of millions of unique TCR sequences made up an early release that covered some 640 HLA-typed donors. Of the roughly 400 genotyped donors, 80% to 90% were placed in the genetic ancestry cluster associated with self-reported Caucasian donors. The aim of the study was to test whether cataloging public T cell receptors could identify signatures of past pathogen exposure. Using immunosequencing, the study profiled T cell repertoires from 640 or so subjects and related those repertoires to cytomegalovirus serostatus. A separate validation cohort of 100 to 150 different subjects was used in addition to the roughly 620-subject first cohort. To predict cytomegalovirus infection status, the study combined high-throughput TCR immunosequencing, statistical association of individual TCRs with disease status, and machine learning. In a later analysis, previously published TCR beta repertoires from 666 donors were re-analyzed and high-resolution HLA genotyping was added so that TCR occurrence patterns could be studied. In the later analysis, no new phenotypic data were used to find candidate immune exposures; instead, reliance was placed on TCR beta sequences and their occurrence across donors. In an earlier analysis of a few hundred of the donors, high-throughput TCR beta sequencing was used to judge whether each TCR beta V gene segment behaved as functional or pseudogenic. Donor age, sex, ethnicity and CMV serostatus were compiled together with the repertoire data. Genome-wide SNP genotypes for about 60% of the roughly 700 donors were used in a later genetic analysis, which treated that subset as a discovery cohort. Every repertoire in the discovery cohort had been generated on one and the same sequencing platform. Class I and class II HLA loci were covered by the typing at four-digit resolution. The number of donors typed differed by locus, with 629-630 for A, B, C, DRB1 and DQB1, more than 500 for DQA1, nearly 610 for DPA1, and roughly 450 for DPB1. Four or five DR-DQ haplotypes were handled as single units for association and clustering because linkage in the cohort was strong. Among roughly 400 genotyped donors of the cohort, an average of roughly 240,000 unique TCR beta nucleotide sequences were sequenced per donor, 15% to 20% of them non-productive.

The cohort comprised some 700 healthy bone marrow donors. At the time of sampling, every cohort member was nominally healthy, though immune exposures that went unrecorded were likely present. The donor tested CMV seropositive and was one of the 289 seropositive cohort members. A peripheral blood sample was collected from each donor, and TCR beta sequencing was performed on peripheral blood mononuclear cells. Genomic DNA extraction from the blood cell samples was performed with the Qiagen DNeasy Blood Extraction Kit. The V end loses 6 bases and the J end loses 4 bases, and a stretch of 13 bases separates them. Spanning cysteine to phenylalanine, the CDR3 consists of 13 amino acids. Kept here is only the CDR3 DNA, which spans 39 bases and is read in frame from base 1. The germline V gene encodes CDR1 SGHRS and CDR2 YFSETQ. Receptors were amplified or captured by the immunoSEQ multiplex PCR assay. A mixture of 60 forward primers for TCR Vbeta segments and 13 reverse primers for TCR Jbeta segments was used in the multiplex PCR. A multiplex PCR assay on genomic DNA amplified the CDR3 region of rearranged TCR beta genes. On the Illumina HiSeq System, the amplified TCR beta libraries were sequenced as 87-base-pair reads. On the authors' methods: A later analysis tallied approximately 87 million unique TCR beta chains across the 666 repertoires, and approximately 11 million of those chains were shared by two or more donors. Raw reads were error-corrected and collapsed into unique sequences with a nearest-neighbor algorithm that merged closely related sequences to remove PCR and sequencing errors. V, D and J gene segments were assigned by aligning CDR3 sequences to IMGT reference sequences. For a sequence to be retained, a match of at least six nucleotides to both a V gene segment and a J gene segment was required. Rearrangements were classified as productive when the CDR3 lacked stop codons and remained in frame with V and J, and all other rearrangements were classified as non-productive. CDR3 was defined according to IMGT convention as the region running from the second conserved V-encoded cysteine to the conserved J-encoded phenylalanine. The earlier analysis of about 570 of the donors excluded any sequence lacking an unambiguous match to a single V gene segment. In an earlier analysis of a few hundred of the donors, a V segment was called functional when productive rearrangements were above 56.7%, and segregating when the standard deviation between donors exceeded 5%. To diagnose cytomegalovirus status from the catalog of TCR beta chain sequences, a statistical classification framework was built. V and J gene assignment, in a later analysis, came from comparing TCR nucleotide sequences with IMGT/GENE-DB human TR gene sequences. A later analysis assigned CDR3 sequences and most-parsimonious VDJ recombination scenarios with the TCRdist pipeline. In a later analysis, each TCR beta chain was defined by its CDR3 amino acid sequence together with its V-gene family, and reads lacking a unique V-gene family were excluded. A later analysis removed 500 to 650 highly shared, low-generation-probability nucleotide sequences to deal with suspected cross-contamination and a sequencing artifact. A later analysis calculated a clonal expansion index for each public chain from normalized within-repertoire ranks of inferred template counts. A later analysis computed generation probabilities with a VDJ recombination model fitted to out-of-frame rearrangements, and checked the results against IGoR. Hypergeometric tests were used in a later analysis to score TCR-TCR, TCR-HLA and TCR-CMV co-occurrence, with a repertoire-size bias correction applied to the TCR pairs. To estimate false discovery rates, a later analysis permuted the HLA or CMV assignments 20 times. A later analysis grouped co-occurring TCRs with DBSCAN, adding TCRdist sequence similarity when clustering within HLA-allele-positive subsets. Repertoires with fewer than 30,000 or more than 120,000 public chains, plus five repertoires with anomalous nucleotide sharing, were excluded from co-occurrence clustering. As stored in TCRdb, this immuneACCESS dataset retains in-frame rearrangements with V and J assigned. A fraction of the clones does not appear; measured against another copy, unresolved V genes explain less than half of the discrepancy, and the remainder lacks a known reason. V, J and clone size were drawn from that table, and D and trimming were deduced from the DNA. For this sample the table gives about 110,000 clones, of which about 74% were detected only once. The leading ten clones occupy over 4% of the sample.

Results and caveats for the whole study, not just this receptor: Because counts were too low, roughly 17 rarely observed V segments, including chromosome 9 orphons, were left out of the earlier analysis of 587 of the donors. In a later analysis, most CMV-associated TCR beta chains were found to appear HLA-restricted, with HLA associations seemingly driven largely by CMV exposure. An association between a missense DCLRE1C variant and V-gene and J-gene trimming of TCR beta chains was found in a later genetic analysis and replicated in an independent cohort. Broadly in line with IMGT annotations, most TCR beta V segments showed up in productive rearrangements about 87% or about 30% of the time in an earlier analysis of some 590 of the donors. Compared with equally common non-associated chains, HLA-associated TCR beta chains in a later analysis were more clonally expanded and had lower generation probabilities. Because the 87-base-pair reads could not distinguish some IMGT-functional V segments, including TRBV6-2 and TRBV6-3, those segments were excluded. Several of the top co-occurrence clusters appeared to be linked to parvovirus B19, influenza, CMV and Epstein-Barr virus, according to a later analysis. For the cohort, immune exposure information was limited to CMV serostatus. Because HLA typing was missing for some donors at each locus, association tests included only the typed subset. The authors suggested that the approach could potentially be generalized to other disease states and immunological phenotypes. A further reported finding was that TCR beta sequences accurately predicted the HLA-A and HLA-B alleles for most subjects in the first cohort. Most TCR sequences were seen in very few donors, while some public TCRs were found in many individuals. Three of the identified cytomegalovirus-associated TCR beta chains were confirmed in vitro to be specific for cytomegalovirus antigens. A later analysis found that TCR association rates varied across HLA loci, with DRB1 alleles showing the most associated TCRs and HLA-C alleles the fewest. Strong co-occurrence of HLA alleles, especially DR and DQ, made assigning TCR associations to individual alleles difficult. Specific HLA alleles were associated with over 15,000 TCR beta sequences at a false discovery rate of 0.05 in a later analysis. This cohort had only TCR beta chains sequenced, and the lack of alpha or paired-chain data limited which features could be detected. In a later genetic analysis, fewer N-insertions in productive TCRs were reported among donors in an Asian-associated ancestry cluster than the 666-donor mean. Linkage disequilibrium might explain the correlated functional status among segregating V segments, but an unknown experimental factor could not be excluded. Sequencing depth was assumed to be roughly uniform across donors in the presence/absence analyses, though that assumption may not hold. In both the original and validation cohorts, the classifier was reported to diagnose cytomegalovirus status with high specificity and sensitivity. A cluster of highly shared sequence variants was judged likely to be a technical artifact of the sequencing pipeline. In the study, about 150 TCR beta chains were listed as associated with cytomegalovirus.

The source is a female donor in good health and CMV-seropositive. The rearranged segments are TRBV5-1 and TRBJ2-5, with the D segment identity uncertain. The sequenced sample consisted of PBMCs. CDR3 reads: CASKRSDGETQYF. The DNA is TGCGCCAGCAAGCGAAGTGATGGAGAGACCCAGTACTTC. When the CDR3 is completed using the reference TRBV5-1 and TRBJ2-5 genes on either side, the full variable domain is KAGVTQTPRYLIKTRGQQVTLSCSPISGHRSVSWYQQTPGQGLQFLFEYFSETQRNKGNFPGRFSGRQFSNSRSEMNVSTLELGDSALYLCASKRSDGETQYFGPGTRLLVL.